This TCR beta chain emerged from a study of CD8 T cells in ankylosing spondylitis. Study-wide results and caveats: Researchers reportedly found disease-linked clones significantly enriched in matched ankylosing spondylitis synovial fluid. Apparently characteristic of ankylosing spondylitis blood was a TCR beta motif (under ten highly homologous variants). CD8+ disease-linked clones were present at relatively low frequencies in blood.

The CDR3 has 13 amino acids. Trimming removed 0 bases at V and 5 bases at J, with 5 bases between. 5'-RACE, quantitative and with molecular barcodes, yielded the TCR beta libraries. TCRdb called the 5' RACE reads again in MiXCR, with one record for every CDR3 protein. The data hold 250,000 or so distinct CDR3 sequences, with 15% to 20% observed a single time. Note on this clonotype: What it binds is unknown.

The chain recombines TRBV12-3 or TRBV12-4 with TRBJ2-1; D not resolved. The sequence was obtained from a male donor with ankylosing spondylitis or in good health (not recorded which). Source material: blood, either unsorted or a sorted T cell fraction (not recorded which). This CDR3 is CASSLAQHNEQFF. The CDR3 coding sequence is TGTGCCAGCAGTTTAGCACAGCACAATGAGCAGTTCTTC.